The 25 T cell receptor beta chains below come from one sample, sequenced in a study of response to subunit inactivated influenza vaccine. TCRdb reanalysed the RT-PCR reads using MiXCR and keeps one entry per CDR3 protein. The sample holds under 750,000 distinct CDR3 sequences, about 11% seen once. Sequenced here: PBMCs from blood, sampled on the day of vaccination. Every receptor here comes from a man aged 45-65 years who received an inactivated influenza vaccine.

This clonotype came up many times. V usage is TRBV10-3 and J usage is TRBJ2-7; a possible D gene is TRBD1 (6 bases). The CDR3 is 13 amino acids. The V gene lost 6 bases and the J gene lost 3 bases, with 12 bases spanning the gap. Per the germline V gene, CDR1 is ENHRY and CDR2 is SYGVKD. CDR3 sequence reads: CAISKGTYYEQYF. The CDR3 DNA is TGTGCCATCAGCAAGGGGACATACTACGAGCAGTACTTC.

This clonotype came up many times. The rearrangement uses TRBV7-9 and TRBJ2-4; D is unresolved. V shed 3 bases and J shed 1 base, with 10 bases lying between them. Per germline, CDR1 SEHNR and CDR2 FQNEAQ (reference sequence). The CDR3 has 15 amino acids. The CDR3 is CASSFSPQAKNIQYF. CDR3 in DNA: TGTGCCAGCAGCTTCAGCCCGCAGGCCAAAAACATTCAGTACTTC.

The chain combines TRBV6-5 with TRBJ2-3; D is uncertain. The CDR3 contains 14 residues. Trimming stripped 2 bases from V and 2 bases from J, with 8 bases between. Germline-derived CDR1 and CDR2 are MNHEY and SVGAGI. CDR3 DNA: TGTGCCAGCAGTTACACGGATTTCACAGATACGCAGTATTTT. It specifies CASSYTDFTDTQYF.

This clonotype was found a few times. J is TRBJ2-4 and V is TRBV20-1; D may be TRBD2 (6 bases). CDR1 DFQATT and CDR2 SNEGSKA come from the germline V gene (reference sequence). V was shortened by 0 bases and J by 7 bases, with 13 bases between the two germline ends. The CDR3 totals 14 residues. CDR3 in DNA: TGCAGTGCTAGAGAATGGAGGGATTTGAACATTCAGTACTTC. It is translated as CSAREWRDLNIQYF.

This clonotype was found a few times. V is TRBV5-1 and J is TRBJ2-7; 12 nucleotides agree with TRBD1. Germline assignment: CDR1 SGHRS and CDR2 YFSETQ. This CDR3 has 17 residues. V was pared by 2 bases and J by 4 bases, with 10 bases of the junction left unmatched. The CDR3 DNA reads as TGCGCCAGCAGCTTCAAGCCGCCGGGACAGGGGGCTTACGAGCAGTACTTC. Protein product: CASSFKPPGQGAYEQYF.

This clonotype was seen only a few times. This chain uses TRBV12-3 or TRBV12-4 with TRBJ1-6; D remains unclear. The ends were cut back, 6 bases at V and 9 bases at J, with 15 bases in the middle. The CDR3 length is 14 residues. As DNA, the CDR3 is TGTGCCAGCAGCCACCGCGGGGATGGTTCACCCCTCCACTTT. The encoded protein is CASSHRGDGSPLHF.

This clonotype has a handful of counts. The chain links TRBV7-8 to TRBJ1-5; unclear D gene. The germline V gene encodes CDR1 SGHVS and CDR2 FQNEAQ. The CDR3 consists of 15 residues. The ends were cut back, 0 bases at V and 3 bases at J, with 9 bases in the middle. CDR3 sequence (DNA): TGTGCCAGCAGCTTAGCGACTGGTTACAATCAGCCCCAGCATTTT. Its translation is CASSLATGYNQPQHF.

This clonotype was seen many times. The chain combines TRBV15 with TRBJ2-7; D might be TRBD1 or TRBD2, each matching 5 bases. Looked up from germline, CDR1 is LNHNV and CDR2 is YYDKDF (reference sequence). V lost 5 bases to trimming and J lost 3 bases, with 8 bases between them. The CDR3 contains 12 residues. The CDR3 sequence is CATSQGDYEQYF. The CDR3 DNA is TGTGCCACCAGCCAGGGAGACTACGAGCAGTACTTC.

The table lists this clonotype with a few counts. V is TRBV11-2 and J is TRBJ1-1, with 11 bases that match TRBD1. Trimming took 5 bases from V and 4 from J; bases not matched to a gene: 6. The CDR3 spans 15 residues. CDR1 is SGHAT, CDR2 FQNNGV, per germline. The CDR3 DNA sequence: TGTGCCAGCAGCCCACAGGGGACAGGGGGCACTGAAGCTTTCTTT. As protein: CASSPQGTGGTEAFF.

This clonotype has just a few counts. The V call is TRBV5-1, the J call TRBJ2-7; D ambiguous. CDR3 length: 13 amino acids. Germline V gene lookup returns CDR1 SGHRS and CDR2 YFSETQ. The V and J ends lost 4 bases and 6 bases respectively, with 14 bases between them. DNA for the CDR3: TGCGCCAGCAGCGAGCCTGCATCGGGCGAGCAGTACTTC. Its protein is CASSEPASGEQYF.

The sample holds a few counts of this clonotype. V is TRBV7-8 and J is TRBJ2-3; D call uncertain. The CDR3 has 16 residues. Germline V lookup: CDR1 SGHVS, CDR2 FQNEAQ. Between the trimmed V and J ends, which lost 3 bases and 1 base, there was a span of 14 bases. The CDR3 region is CASSFPETWGTDTQYF. The DNA of the CDR3 is TGTGCCAGCAGCTTCCCCGAAACCTGGGGCACAGATACGCAGTATTTT.

This clonotype was recorded at least ten times. J is TRBJ2-5 and V is TRBV4-2, with D perhaps matching TRBD1 (6 bases). The V and J ends lost 1 base and 5 bases respectively, with 11 bases between them. From germline, CDR1 is LGHNA and CDR2 YNFKEQ. The CDR3 contains 14 residues. The CDR3 DNA reads as TGTGCCAGCAGCCAAGGGCAGGGGAGTGAGACCCAGTACTTC. This translates into CASSQGQGSETQYF.

This clonotype showed up many times. The gene calls are TRBV5-1 and TRBJ1-4, with unresolved D. CDR1 and CDR2 (germline): SGHRS, YFSETQ. V lost 2 bases, J lost 8 bases, and 13 bases lay in between. The length of the CDR3 is 14 residues. CDR3 DNA: TGCGCCAGCAGCTTTACATCTTCGGGGGAAAAACTGTTTTTT. It is translated as CASSFTSSGEKLFF.

This clonotype was recorded a few times. The genes are TRBV7-8 and TRBJ2-3; 9 bases fit TRBD2. V was clipped by 8 bases and J by 0 bases; unmatched bases: 6. In germline, CDR1 is SGHVS, CDR2 FQNEAQ. CDR3 length: 15 residues. The DNA of the CDR3 is TGTGCCAGCGGGCCTAGCGGGGTTAGCACAGATACGCAGTATTTT. It encodes CASGPSGVSTDTQYF.

This clonotype was counted between two and nine times. This sequence joins TRBV5-1 and TRBJ2-1; TRBD2 matches 14 bases. Germline lookup yields CDR1 SGHRS and CDR2 YFSETQ. After removal of 4 bases from V and 4 bases from J, the junction contained 4 bases not matched to a gene. The CDR3 contains 16 residues. The DNA of the CDR3 is TGCGCCAGCAGCCCGGGACTAGCGGGAGATTACAATGAGCAGTTCTTC. This codes for CASSPGLAGDYNEQFF. The full variable domain, with the rest looked up from reference TRBV5-1 and TRBJ2-1, is KAGVTQTPRYLIKTRGQQVTLSCSPISGHRSVSWYQQTPGQGLQFLFEYFSETQRNKGNFPGRFSGRQFSNSRSEMNVSTLELGDSALYLCASSPGLAGDYNEQFFGPGTRLTVL.

The chain couples TRBV7-9 to TRBJ2-7; no clear D gene. Germline V gene data show CDR1 as SEHNR and CDR2 as FQNEAQ (reference sequence). The CDR3 loop spans 15 amino acids. Trimming removed 2 bases from V and 5 bases from J, with 16 bases in between. The CDR3 region has the DNA TGTGCCAGCAGCTTAAGCTCCACCGGAAAGGACGAGCAGTACTTC. Amino acids: CASSLSSTGKDEQYF.

The chain joins TRBV30 to TRBJ2-3, with TRBD2 matching 15 bases. The CDR3 has 18 amino acids. The germline CDR1 and CDR2 sequences are GTSNPN and SVGIG (reference sequence). J gave up 3 bases and V 0 bases, and 7 bases lay outside the gene matches. The CDR3 DNA reads TGTGCCTGGAGTGTCCCGGGACTAGCGGGGGGACCAACAGATACGCAGTATTTT. Translation gives CAWSVPGLAGGPTDTQYF.

The V and J genes are TRBV28 and TRBJ1-1; D perhaps matches TRBD1 (5 bases). Germline V gene data show CDR1 as MDHEN and CDR2 as SYDVKM. Trimming removed 3 bases from V and 5 bases from J, with 13 bases in between. This CDR3 region has 14 residues. CDR3 sequence (DNA): TGTGCCAGCAGTTTGGGGGGGACTTGGACTGAAGCTTTCTTT. Encoded protein: CASSLGGTWTEAFF.

This clonotype was seen more than once but under ten times. V and J are TRBV12-3 or TRBV12-4 and TRBJ2-3; D is perhaps TRBD2 (6 bases). The ends were cut back, 6 bases at V and 5 bases at J, with 12 bases in the middle. The CDR3 has 13 residues. The CDR3 loop is CASSPTSIDTQYF. The CDR3 coding sequence is TGTGCCAGCAGCCCGACTAGTATAGATACGCAGTATTTT.

The chain has TRBV5-1 and TRBJ2-6; TRBD2 aligns across 8 bases. Germline CDR1 SGHRS, CDR2 YFSETQ. V was clipped by 4 bases and J by 0 bases; unmatched bases: 3. The CDR3 extends over 16 amino acids. The CDR3 DNA follows: TGCGCCAGCAGCCCTACTAGCGGCTCTGGGGCCAACGTCCTGACTTTC. Its translation: CASSPTSGSGANVLTF.

In this sample, this clonotype turned up a few times. This chain links TRBV18 with TRBJ2-3, with 9 bases that match TRBD2. Trimming removed 4 bases from V and 2 bases from J; junction bases left unmatched: 7. The CDR3 is 16 residues long. Germline lookup yields CDR1 KGHSH and CDR2 LQKENI. The CDR3 nucleotides read TGTGCCAGCTCACAAAGCCTAGCGGGACACACAGATACGCAGTATTTT. Protein sequence: CASSQSLAGHTDTQYF.

The chain carries TRBV24-1 and TRBJ1-2; D unresolved. CDR1 and CDR2 from the germline V gene are KGHDR and SFDVKD. Trimming removed 1 base at V and 4 bases at J, with 6 bases between. The length of the CDR3 is 13 residues. CDR3 DNA sequence: TGTGCCACCAGTGATTTTGGCACCTATGGCTACACCTTC. Translation: CATSDFGTYGYTF.

This clonotype appeared many times. The rearrangement joins TRBV28 to TRBJ2-3, with D possibly TRBD1 on 5 matching bases. The CDR3 loop spans 16 amino acids. Germline V lookup: CDR1 MDHEN, CDR2 SYDVKM. Trimming cost V 6 bases and J 0 bases, with 16 bases left between them. CDR3 in amino acids: CASRGRTTDSTDTQYF. The DNA of the CDR3 is TGTGCCAGCAGGGGAAGGACAACCGACAGCACAGATACGCAGTATTTT. The variable domain in full, with the rest retrieved from reference TRBV28 and TRBJ2-3, is DVKVTQSSRYLVKRTGEKVFLECVQDMDHENMFWYRQDPGLGLRLIYFSYDVKMKEKGDIPEGYSVSREKKERFSLILESASTNQTSMYLCASRGRTTDSTDTQYFGPGTRLTVL.

CDR3 in DNA: TGCGCCAGCAGCCAAGGTGATAACACTGAAGCTTTCTTT. Its protein product is CASSQGDNTEAFF. This chain connects TRBV4-3 to TRBJ1-1; D not certain. This CDR3 has 13 residues. V was trimmed by 1 base and J by 2 bases, leaving 5 bases between them. Germline assignment: CDR1 LGHNA and CDR2 YSLEER.

The chain recombines TRBV7-9 with TRBJ2-7; 10 nucleotides match TRBD2. The germline V gene has CDR1 SEHNR and CDR2 FQNEAQ (reference sequence). V shed 4 bases and J 0 bases; nucleotides not matched to a gene: 0. CDR3 size: 14 residues. The CDR3 bases are TGTGCCAGCAGCTCTAGCGGGGGCTCCTACGAGCAGTACTTC. It codes for CASSSSGGSYEQYF.